This T cell receptor beta chain came from a study (dated by TCRdb to the mid-2010s). V lost 1 base and J lost 6 bases; the stretch between them is 7 bases long. CDR1 SEHNR and CDR2 FQNEAQ are derived from the germline V gene (reference sequence). The CDR3 has 12 amino acids, counting the end cysteine and phenylalanine. The kept DNA is CDR3 alone, 36 bases in frame from the first base. In regard to this clonotype: Which antigen it targets is not known. No much larger clone exists at a distance of one base, and base qualities are not known.

The library was built by means of RT-PCR. The data were produced on an Illumina MiSeq. TCRdb took the public reads, trimmed them with fastp at Q25, ran MiXCR for clone calling and kept in-frame beta chains. CDR3 protein sequences are deduplicated, and each keeps its most common genes and DNA. Present in this sample are about 680,000 distinct CDR3 sequences, 14% of which were seen just once. The ten largest clones take up 3% to 4.5% of the sample. The V and J genes are TRBV7-9 and TRBJ2-7, with a tentative D gene TRBD1 over 6 matching bases. This clonotype originated in a female donor in good health, serving as a healthy control. The sample consisted of memory CD4+ T cells from blood. The DNA reads TGTGCCAGCAGCTTAGTGGGGGCCGAGCAGTACTTC. Its translation reads: CASSLVGAEQYF.